The clone carrying this T cell receptor beta chain was seen only a few times. The sample is drawn from a study of blood T cell repertoires in COVID-19. Looking at the study overall: Sites across the United States, Italy and Spain contributed samples from acute and convalescent COVID-19. T cells, B-cell-depleted T cells, or PBMCs supplied cDNA or gDNA.

This CDR3 is 17 amino acids long. Germline V CDR1 and CDR2: SGHDT, YYEEEE. V gave up 3 bases and J gave up 5 bases; unmatched junction bases: 4. Authors' data handling: Counts of nucleated cells, estimated from reference gene primer amplification, were obtained. Assay used: immunoSEQ multiplex PCR; TCRdb lists only in-frame clones, some missing. The DNA was the basis for D and trimming; V, J and clone size are from that table. The sample has 200,000 or so clones, roughly 82% seen once. Source material: peripheral blood. J is TRBJ2-2 and V is TRBV5-6; 16 nucleotides agree with TRBD2. This TCR was sampled from a human donor in a cohort sampled during active COVID-19. The CDR3 region is CASSSGLAGGVTGELFF. The CDR3 coding sequence is TGTGCCAGCAGCTCGGGACTAGCGGGAGGGGTTACCGGGGAGCTGTTTTTT.